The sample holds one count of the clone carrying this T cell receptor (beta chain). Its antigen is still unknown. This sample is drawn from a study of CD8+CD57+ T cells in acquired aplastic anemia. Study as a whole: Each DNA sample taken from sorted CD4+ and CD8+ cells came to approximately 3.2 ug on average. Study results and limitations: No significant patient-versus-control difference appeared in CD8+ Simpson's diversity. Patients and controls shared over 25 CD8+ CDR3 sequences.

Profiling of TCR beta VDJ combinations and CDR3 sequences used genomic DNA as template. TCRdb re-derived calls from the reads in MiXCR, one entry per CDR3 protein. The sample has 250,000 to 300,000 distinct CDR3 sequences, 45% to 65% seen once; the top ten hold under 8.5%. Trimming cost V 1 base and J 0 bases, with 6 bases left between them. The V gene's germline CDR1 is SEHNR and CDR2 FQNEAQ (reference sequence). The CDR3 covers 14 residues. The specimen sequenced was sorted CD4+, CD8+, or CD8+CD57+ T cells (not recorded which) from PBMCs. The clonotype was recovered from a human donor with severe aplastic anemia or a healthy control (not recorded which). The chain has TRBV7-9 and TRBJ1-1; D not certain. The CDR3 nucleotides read TGTGCCAGCAGCTTAGGGTTTATGAACACTGAAGCTTTCTTT. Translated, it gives CASSLGFMNTEAFF.